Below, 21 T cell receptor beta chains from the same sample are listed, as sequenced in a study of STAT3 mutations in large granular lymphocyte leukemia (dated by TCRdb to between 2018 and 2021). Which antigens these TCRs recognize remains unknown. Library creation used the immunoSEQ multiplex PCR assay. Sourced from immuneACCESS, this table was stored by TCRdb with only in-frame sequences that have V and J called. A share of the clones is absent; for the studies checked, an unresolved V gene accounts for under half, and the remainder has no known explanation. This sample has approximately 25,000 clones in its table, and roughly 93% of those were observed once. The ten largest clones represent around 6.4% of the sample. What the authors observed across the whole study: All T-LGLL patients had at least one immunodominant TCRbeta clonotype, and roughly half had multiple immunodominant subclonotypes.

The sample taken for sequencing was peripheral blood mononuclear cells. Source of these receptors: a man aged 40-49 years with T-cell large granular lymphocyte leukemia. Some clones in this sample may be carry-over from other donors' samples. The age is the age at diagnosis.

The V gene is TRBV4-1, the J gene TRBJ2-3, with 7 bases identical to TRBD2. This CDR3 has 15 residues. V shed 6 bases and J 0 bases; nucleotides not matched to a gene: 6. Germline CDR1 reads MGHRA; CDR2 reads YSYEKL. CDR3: CASSPLADSTDTQYF. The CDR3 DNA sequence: TGCGCCAGCAGTCCTCTAGCGGATAGCACAGATACGCAGTATTTT.

The DNA of the CDR3 is TGTGCCAGCAGCTTTACCGACAAAGGCGGGGGCTACACCTTC. This encodes CASSFTDKGGGYTF. The V call is TRBV7-9, the J call TRBJ1-2; D is unclear. CDR3 size: 14 residues. Trimming shortened V by 3 bases and J by 8 bases, and 16 bases separated the two germline ends. Germline V gene data show CDR1 as SEHNR and CDR2 as FQNEAQ (reference sequence). Filled out from reference TRBV7-9 and TRBJ1-2, the complete variable domain reads DTGVSQNPRHKITKRGQNVTFRCDPISEHNRLYWYRQTLGQGPEFLTYFQNEAQLEKSRLLSDRFSAERPKGSFSTLEIQRTEQGDSAMYLCASSFTDKGGGYTFGSGTRLTVV.

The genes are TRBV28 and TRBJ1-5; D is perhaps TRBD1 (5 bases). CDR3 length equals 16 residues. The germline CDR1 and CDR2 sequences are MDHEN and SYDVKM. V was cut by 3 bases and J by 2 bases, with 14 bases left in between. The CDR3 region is CASSFLGGNGNQPQHF. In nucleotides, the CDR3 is TGTGCCAGCAGTTTTCTCGGGGGGAATGGCAATCAGCCCCAGCATTTT.

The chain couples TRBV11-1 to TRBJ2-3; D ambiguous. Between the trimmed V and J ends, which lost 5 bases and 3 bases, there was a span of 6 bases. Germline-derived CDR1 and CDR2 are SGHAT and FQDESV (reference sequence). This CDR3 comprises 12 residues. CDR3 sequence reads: CASSRRTDTQYF. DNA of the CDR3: TGTGCCAGCAGCAGAAGGACAGATACGCAGTATTTT.

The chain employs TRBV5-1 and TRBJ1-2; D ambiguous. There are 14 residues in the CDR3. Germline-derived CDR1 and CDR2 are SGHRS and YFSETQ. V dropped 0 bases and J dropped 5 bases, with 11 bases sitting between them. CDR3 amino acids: CASSLGSLGYGYTF. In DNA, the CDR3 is TGCGCCAGCAGCTTGGGCAGCCTCGGTTATGGCTACACCTTC.

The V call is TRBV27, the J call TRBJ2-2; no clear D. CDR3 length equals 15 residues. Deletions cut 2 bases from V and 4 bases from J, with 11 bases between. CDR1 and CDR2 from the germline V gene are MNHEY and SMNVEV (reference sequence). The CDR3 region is CASSLVGRLTGELFF. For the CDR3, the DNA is TGTGCCAGCAGTTTAGTCGGCAGGCTCACCGGGGAGCTGTTTTTT.

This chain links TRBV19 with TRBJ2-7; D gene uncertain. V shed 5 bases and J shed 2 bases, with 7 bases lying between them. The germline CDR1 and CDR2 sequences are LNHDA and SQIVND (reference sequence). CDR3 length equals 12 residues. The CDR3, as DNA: TGTGCCAGTAGTGGCGGAGCCTACGAGCAGTACTTC. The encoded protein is CASSGGAYEQYF.

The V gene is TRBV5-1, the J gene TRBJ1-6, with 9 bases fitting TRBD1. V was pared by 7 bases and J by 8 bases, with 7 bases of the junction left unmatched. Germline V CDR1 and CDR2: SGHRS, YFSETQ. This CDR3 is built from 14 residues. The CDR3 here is CASSEDRGDSPLHF. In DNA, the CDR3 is TGCGCCAGCTCCGAGGACAGGGGTGATTCACCCCTCCACTTT. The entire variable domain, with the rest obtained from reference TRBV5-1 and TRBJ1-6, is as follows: KAGVTQTPRYLIKTRGQQVTLSCSPISGHRSVSWYQQTPGQGLQFLFEYFSETQRNKGNFPGRFSGRQFSNSRSEMNVSTLELGDSALYLCASSEDRGDSPLHFGNGTRLTVT.

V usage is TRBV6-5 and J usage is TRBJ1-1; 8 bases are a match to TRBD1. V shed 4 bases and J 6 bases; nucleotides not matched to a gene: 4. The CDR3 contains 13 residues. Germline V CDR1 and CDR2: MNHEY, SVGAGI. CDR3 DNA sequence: TGTGCCAGCAGTTCAGGGGGCGCAGCTGAAGCTTTCTTT. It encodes CASSSGGAAEAFF.

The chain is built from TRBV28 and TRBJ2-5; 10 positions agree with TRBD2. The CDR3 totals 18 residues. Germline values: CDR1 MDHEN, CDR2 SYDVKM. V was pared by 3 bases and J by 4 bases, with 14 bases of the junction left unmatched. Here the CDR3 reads CASSFPPSSSGGGETQYF. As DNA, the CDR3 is TGTGCCAGCAGTTTTCCCCCCTCCTCTAGCGGGGGAGGAGAGACCCAGTACTTC.

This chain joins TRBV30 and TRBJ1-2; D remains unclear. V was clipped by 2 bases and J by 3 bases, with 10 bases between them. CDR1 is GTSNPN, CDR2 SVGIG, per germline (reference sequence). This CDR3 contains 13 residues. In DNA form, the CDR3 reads TGTGCCTGGAGTCACCGGTACTACTATGGCTACACCTTC. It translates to CAWSHRYYYGYTF.

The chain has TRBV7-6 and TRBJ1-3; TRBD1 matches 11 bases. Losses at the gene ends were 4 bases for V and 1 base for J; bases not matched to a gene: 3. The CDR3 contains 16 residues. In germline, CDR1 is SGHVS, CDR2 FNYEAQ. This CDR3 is CASSSGQGASGNTIYF. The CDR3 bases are TGTGCCAGCAGCTCCGGACAGGGGGCTTCTGGAAACACCATATATTTT.

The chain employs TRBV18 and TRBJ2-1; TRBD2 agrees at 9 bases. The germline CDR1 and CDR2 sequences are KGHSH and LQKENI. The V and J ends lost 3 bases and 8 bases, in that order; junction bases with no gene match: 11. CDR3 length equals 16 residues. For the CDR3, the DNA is TGTGCCAGCTCACCGGCAGGACTAGCGTCGAGGGATGAGCAGTTCTTC. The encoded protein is CASSPAGLASRDEQFF.

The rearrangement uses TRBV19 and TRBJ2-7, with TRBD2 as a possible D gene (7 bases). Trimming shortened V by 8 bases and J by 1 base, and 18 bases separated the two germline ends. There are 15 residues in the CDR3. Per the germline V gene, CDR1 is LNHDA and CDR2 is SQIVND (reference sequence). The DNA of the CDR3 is TGTGCCAGTTCCCGCGGGGAGGGGGTATCCTACGAGCAGTACTTC. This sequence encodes CASSRGEGVSYEQYF.

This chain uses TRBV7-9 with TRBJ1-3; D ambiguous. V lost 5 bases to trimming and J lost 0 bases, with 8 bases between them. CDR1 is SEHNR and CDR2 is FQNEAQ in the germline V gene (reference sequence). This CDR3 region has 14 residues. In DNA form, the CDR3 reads TGTGCCAGCAGCCCCGACATCTCTGGAAACACCATATATTTT. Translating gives CASSPDISGNTIYF.

CDR3 coding DNA: TGCGCCAGCAGTGAGTGGGCCAGCAATGAGCAGTTCTTC. It translates to CASSEWASNEQFF. This chain uses TRBV10-2 with TRBJ2-1; the D is unclear. The V gene's germline CDR1 is WSHSY and CDR2 SAAADI. The germline V and J ends were trimmed by 1 base and 6 bases, with 7 bases remaining between them. This CDR3 has 13 residues.

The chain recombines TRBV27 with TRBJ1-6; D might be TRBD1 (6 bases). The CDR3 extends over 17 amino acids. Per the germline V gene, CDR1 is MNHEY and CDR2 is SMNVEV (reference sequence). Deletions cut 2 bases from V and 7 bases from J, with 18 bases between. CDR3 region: CASSLQFGGGLNSPLHF. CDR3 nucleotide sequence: TGTGCCAGCAGTTTACAATTCGGGGGGGGGCTAAATTCACCCCTCCACTTT.

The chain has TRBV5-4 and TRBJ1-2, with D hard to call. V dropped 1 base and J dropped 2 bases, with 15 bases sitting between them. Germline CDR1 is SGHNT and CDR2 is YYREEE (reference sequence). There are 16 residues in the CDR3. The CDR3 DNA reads TGTGCCAGCAGCTTGTTAGGGAATCCTCCCAACTATGGCTACACCTTC. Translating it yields CASSLLGNPPNYGYTF. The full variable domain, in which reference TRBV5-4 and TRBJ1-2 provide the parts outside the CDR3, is ETGVTQSPTHLIKTRGQQVTLRCSSQSGHNTVSWYQQALGQGPQFIFQYYREEENGRGNFPPRFSGLQFPNYSSELNVNALELDDSALYLCASSLLGNPPNYGYTFGSGTRLTVV.

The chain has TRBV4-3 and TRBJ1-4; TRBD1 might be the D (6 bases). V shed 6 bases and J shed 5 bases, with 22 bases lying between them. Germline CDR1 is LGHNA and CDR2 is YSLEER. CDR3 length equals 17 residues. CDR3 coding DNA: TGCGCCAGCAGATCAAGTTTGCTGGCGGGGGCCAATGAAAAACTGTTTTTT. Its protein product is CASRSSLLAGANEKLFF.

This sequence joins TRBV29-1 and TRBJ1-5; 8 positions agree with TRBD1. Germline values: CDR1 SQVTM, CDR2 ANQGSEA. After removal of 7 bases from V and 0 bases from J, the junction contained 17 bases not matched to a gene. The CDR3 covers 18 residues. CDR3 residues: CSAELWGRGHHSNQPQHF. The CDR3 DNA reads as TGCAGCGCCGAGCTCTGGGGCAGGGGGCACCATAGCAATCAGCCCCAGCATTTT.

The CDR3 region has the DNA TGTGCCAGCAGCTTCGGGTCCACCTACGAGCAGTACTTC. As protein: CASSFGSTYEQYF. J is TRBJ2-7 and V is TRBV7-9; D not resolved. The germline V and J ends were trimmed by 3 bases and 2 bases, with 8 bases remaining between them. Germline values: CDR1 SEHNR, CDR2 FQNEAQ (reference sequence). This CDR3 has 13 residues.